A selection of T cell receptor beta chains follows, all from one sample in a study of cytomegalovirus exposure and HLA in healthy donors. TCRdb's copy holds only in-frame clones and misses some; the assay was immunoSEQ multiplex PCR. The sample yields roughly 170,000 clones, approximately 82% seen once. The sample was PBMCs. The receptors come from a girl aged 2-10 years in good health and CMV-seropositive. CDR3s include the opening cysteine and the closing phenylalanine or tryptophan. The D gene is left open where the match is weak. Clone size is given for some rows only: seen once, a few or many times, or a class if the clone is expanded.

d_gene: TRBD1; j_gene: TRBJ1-2; v_gene: TRBV2; abundance: .; CDR3nt: TGTGCCAGCAGTGAAGGGCAGGGGGTTAACTATGGCTACACCTTC; CDR3aa: CASSEGQGVNYGYTF
d_gene: .; j_gene: TRBJ1-2; v_gene: TRBV27; abundance: .; CDR3nt: TGTGCCAGCAGTAGTATTGACAGCACCTATGGCTACACCTTC; CDR3aa: CASSSIDSTYGYTF
d_gene: .; j_gene: TRBJ1-1; v_gene: TRBV29-1; abundance: .; CDR3nt: TGCAGCGTTGTTCAGGCAGGGTACACTGAAGCTTTCTTT; CDR3aa: CSVVQAGYTEAFF
d_gene: .; j_gene: TRBJ2-7; v_gene: TRBV23-1; abundance: .; CDR3nt: TGCGCCAGCACCCCCGGGGTCTTCATCAGTGCCTACTACGAGCAGTACTTC; CDR3aa: CASTPGVFISAYYEQYF
d_gene: .; j_gene: TRBJ1-2; v_gene: TRBV19; abundance: once; CDR3nt: TGTGCCAGTAGGACAGAGACTAACTATGGCTACACCTTC; CDR3aa: CASRTETNYGYTF
d_gene: TRBD2; j_gene: TRBJ2-7; v_gene: TRBV30; abundance: .; CDR3nt: TGTGCCTGGAGCCAACCCGGACTAGCGGGGTCCTACGAGCAGTACTTC; CDR3aa: CAWSQPGLAGSYEQYF
d_gene: .; j_gene: TRBJ1-1; v_gene: TRBV7-3; abundance: .; CDR3nt: TGTGCCAGCAGCTTTCGCAGGAACACTGAAGCTTTCTTT; CDR3aa: CASSFRRNTEAFF
d_gene: .; j_gene: TRBJ1-2; v_gene: TRBV4-1; abundance: .; CDR3nt: TGCGCCAGCAGCCAAGATCGGGGGTTCAACTATGGCTACACCTTC; CDR3aa: CASSQDRGFNYGYTF
d_gene: .; j_gene: TRBJ1-1; v_gene: TRBV13; abundance: .; CDR3nt: TGTGCCAGCAGCACAAATCGACAGATAAGAAACACTGAAGCTTTCTTT; CDR3aa: CASSTNRQIRNTEAFF
d_gene: .; j_gene: TRBJ1-1; v_gene: TRBV9; abundance: .; CDR3nt: TGTGCCAGCAGCGTAGCAGGGTGGGGGCCCGCTTCCGAAGCTTTCTTT; CDR3aa: CASSVAGWGPASEAFF
d_gene: .; j_gene: TRBJ2-5; v_gene: TRBV28; abundance: .; CDR3nt: TGTGCCAGCGGACAAACCAACCAAGAGACCCAGTACTTC; CDR3aa: CASGQTNQETQYF
d_gene: .; j_gene: TRBJ2-4; v_gene: TRBV28; abundance: .; CDR3nt: TGTGCCAGCAGCCTGACTGTAGCCAAAAACATTCAGTACTTC; CDR3aa: CASSLTVAKNIQYF
d_gene: TRBD1; j_gene: TRBJ2-3; v_gene: TRBV10-3; abundance: .; CDR3nt: TGTGCCATAACCGGGACAGGGCGCACAGATACGCAGTATTTT; CDR3aa: CAITGTGRTDTQYF
d_gene: .; j_gene: TRBJ2-5; v_gene: TRBV5-6; abundance: .; CDR3nt: TGTGCCAGCAGCTCTAGAGAGACCCAGTACTTC; CDR3aa: CASSSRETQYF
d_gene: .; j_gene: TRBJ1-4; v_gene: TRBV11-2; abundance: .; CDR3nt: TGTGCCAGCAGCCTTAGTAATGAAAAACTGTTTTTT; CDR3aa: CASSLSNEKLFF
d_gene: .; j_gene: TRBJ2-7; v_gene: TRBV7-9; abundance: .; CDR3nt: TGTTCCAGCAGCTTTGGGACTTCCCCCTACGAGCAGTACTTC; CDR3aa: CSSSFGTSPYEQYF
d_gene: .; j_gene: TRBJ1-3; v_gene: TRBV11-2; abundance: .; CDR3nt: TGTGCCAGCAGCTTAGTCCCGGTCCCCTCTGGAAACACCATATATTTT; CDR3aa: CASSLVPVPSGNTIYF
d_gene: .; j_gene: TRBJ1-3; v_gene: TRBV28; abundance: .; CDR3nt: TGTGCCCACGGAGGAGGAGGGAGGGAAGCGACCATATATTTT; CDR3aa: CAHGGGGREATIYF
d_gene: TRBD1; j_gene: TRBJ1-2; v_gene: TRBV5-1; abundance: .; CDR3nt: TGCGCCAGCAGCTCCGGGACAGGCACCTCGGTTCGCTTC; CDR3aa: CASSSGTGTSVRF
d_gene: TRBD1; j_gene: TRBJ2-1; v_gene: TRBV7-9; abundance: .; CDR3nt: TGTGCCAGCAGCTTATTAAGGGGGCGGGTCAATGAGCAGTTCTTC; CDR3aa: CASSLLRGRVNEQFF
d_gene: .; j_gene: TRBJ1-2; v_gene: TRBV4-2; abundance: .; CDR3nt: TGTGCCAGCAGCCAAGATCGGGGGGCACCTAACTATGGCTACACCTTC; CDR3aa: CASSQDRGAPNYGYTF
d_gene: TRBD1; j_gene: TRBJ2-7; v_gene: TRBV5-1; abundance: .; CDR3nt: TGCGCCAGCAGCTGGACAGGGACCGTCTACGAGCAGTACTTC; CDR3aa: CASSWTGTVYEQYF
d_gene: TRBD1; j_gene: TRBJ1-5; v_gene: TRBV6-1; abundance: .; CDR3nt: TGTGCCAGCAGTGCGGGACAGAAGAATCAGCCCCAGCATTTT; CDR3aa: CASSAGQKNQPQHF
d_gene: .; j_gene: TRBJ2-1; v_gene: TRBV11-3; abundance: once; CDR3nt: TGTGCCAGCAGCTTAGAACCAGGGTACAATGAGCAGTTCTTC; CDR3aa: CASSLEPGYNEQFF
d_gene: .; j_gene: TRBJ1-2; v_gene: TRBV18; abundance: once; CDR3nt: TGTGCCAGCTCACCCCCCCAGGGTTTGGGTGGCTACACCTTC; CDR3aa: CASSPPQGLGGYTF
d_gene: .; j_gene: TRBJ2-5; v_gene: TRBV5-3; abundance: .; CDR3nt: TGTGCCAGAAGCCGATGCAGGGGAGGGAAAGAGACCCAGTACTTC; CDR3aa: CARSRCRGGKETQYF
d_gene: .; j_gene: TRBJ1-1; v_gene: TRBV2; abundance: once; CDR3nt: TGTGCCGGCAAGGGGGAAAGTGGCACTGAAGCTTTCTTT; CDR3aa: CAGKGESGTEAFF
d_gene: TRBD1; j_gene: TRBJ1-1; v_gene: TRBV6-1; abundance: few; CDR3nt: TGTGCCAGCCCGACAGGGGAAATGGGTGAAGCTTTCTTT; CDR3aa: CASPTGEMGEAFF
d_gene: .; j_gene: TRBJ1-1; v_gene: TRBV7-3; abundance: .; CDR3nt: TGTGCCAGCAGTACGACACAGATGAACACTGAAGCTTTCTTT; CDR3aa: CASSTTQMNTEAFF
d_gene: .; j_gene: TRBJ1-5; v_gene: TRBV27; abundance: many; CDR3nt: TGTGCCAGCAGCCGCGGTCAGGGTGCGAATCAGCCCCAGCATTTT; CDR3aa: CASSRGQGANQPQHF
d_gene: .; j_gene: TRBJ2-7; v_gene: TRBV15; abundance: .; CDR3nt: TGTGCCACCAGCCCGGGGGAGGTGCACTACGAGCAGTACTTC; CDR3aa: CATSPGEVHYEQYF
d_gene: .; j_gene: TRBJ2-3; v_gene: TRBV5-1; abundance: .; CDR3nt: TGCGCCAGCAGCTTAGGACAGTCCACAGATACGCAGTATTTT; CDR3aa: CASSLGQSTDTQYF
d_gene: .; j_gene: TRBJ1-2; v_gene: TRBV15; abundance: .; CDR3nt: TGTGCCACCAGCAGAGATGGGGGGACTGTCTATGGCTACACCTTC; CDR3aa: CATSRDGGTVYGYTF
d_gene: .; j_gene: TRBJ2-7; v_gene: TRBV5-1; abundance: .; CDR3nt: TGCGCCAGCAGCTTGGGGGGGCCCTCCTACGAGCAGTACTTC; CDR3aa: CASSLGGPSYEQYF
d_gene: TRBD2; j_gene: TRBJ2-1; v_gene: TRBV5-6; abundance: few; CDR3nt: TGTGCCAGCAGCTCGTGGGGACTAGCGGACAATGAGCAGTTCTTC; CDR3aa: CASSSWGLADNEQFF
d_gene: TRBD1; j_gene: TRBJ2-1; v_gene: TRBV19; abundance: .; CDR3nt: TGTGCCAGTAGTATGTGGACAGGGAGAAATGAGCAGTTCTTC; CDR3aa: CASSMWTGRNEQFF
d_gene: .; j_gene: TRBJ1-1; v_gene: TRBV6-5; abundance: .; CDR3nt: TGTGCCAGCAGTCCGACAGAAATGAACACTGAAGCTTTCTTT; CDR3aa: CASSPTEMNTEAFF
d_gene: .; j_gene: TRBJ1-2; v_gene: TRBV28; abundance: once; CDR3nt: TGTGCCAGCAGACGACAGAGTAGCAGCGGCTACACCTTC; CDR3aa: CASRRQSSSGYTF
d_gene: .; j_gene: TRBJ1-1; v_gene: TRBV30; abundance: few; CDR3nt: TGTGCCTGGAGGACGGACTCCAGTAGCACTGAAGCTTTCTTT; CDR3aa: CAWRTDSSSTEAFF
d_gene: TRBD1; j_gene: TRBJ2-2; v_gene: TRBV2; abundance: .; CDR3nt: TGTGCCAGCACTTGGGACAGGGTATACACCGGGGAGCTGTTTTTT; CDR3aa: CASTWDRVYTGELFF
d_gene: TRBD1; j_gene: TRBJ1-1; v_gene: TRBV5-1; abundance: .; CDR3nt: TGCGCCAGCAGCTCCGACAGGGGCCGGTGCGTAGCTTTCTTT; CDR3aa: CASSSDRGRCVAFF
d_gene: .; j_gene: TRBJ1-2; v_gene: TRBV4-2; abundance: .; CDR3nt: TGTGCCAGCAGCCAAGGGGAGGGAGTGGGCTATGGCTACACCTTC; CDR3aa: CASSQGEGVGYGYTF
d_gene: .; j_gene: TRBJ2-7; v_gene: TRBV5-1; abundance: .; CDR3nt: TGCGCCAGCAGCTTGTTTAGTCTCTACGAGCAGTACTTC; CDR3aa: CASSLFSLYEQYF
d_gene: .; j_gene: TRBJ1-2; v_gene: TRBV20-1; abundance: .; CDR3nt: TGCAGTGTTAGGAGGGTCTATGGCTACACCTTC; CDR3aa: CSVRRVYGYTF
d_gene: TRBD2; j_gene: TRBJ2-3; v_gene: TRBV30; abundance: .; CDR3nt: TGTGCCTGGAGTAGATTAGCGGGGGGAATTTCTAGCACAGATACGCAGTATTTT; CDR3aa: CAWSRLAGGISSTDTQYF
d_gene: TRBD2; j_gene: TRBJ2-1; v_gene: TRBV5-1; abundance: .; CDR3nt: TGCGCCAGCAGGGGGGAACTAGCGGGCGACAATGAGCAGTTCTTC; CDR3aa: CASRGELAGDNEQFF
d_gene: .; j_gene: TRBJ1-2; v_gene: TRBV28; abundance: few; CDR3nt: TGTGCCAGCAGTTCGAACAGCGGGCAAGGCTACACCTTC; CDR3aa: CASSSNSGQGYTF
d_gene: TRBD2; j_gene: TRBJ2-2; v_gene: TRBV15; abundance: .; CDR3nt: TGTGCCACCAGCAGAGTGTTGGGACTAGCGGACACCGGGGAGCTGTTTTTT; CDR3aa: CATSRVLGLADTGELFF
d_gene: TRBD2; j_gene: TRBJ2-5; v_gene: TRBV5-1; abundance: .; CDR3nt: TGCGCCAGCAGCCTACTAGCGGAACAAGAGACCCAGTACTTC; CDR3aa: CASSLLAEQETQYF
d_gene: .; j_gene: TRBJ2-2; v_gene: TRBV10-2; abundance: .; CDR3nt: TGCGCCAGCCGACCTCGGGGTGTAGAATTCGGCGGGGAGCTGTTTTTT; CDR3aa: CASRPRGVEFGGELFF
d_gene: .; j_gene: TRBJ1-3; v_gene: TRBV27; abundance: .; CDR3nt: TGTGCCAGCAGTTTATCGATTCGTACACCTTACCGGCTAGTGAGACAGAACTCTGGAAACACCATATATTTT; CDR3aa: CASSLSIRTPYRLVRQNSGNTIYF
d_gene: TRBD1; j_gene: TRBJ2-4; v_gene: TRBV5-1; abundance: .; CDR3nt: TGCGCCAGCAGCACCCCGGGGACAGGGAGAAACATTCAGTACTTC; CDR3aa: CASSTPGTGRNIQYF
d_gene: TRBD1; j_gene: TRBJ1-5; v_gene: TRBV10-3; abundance: .; CDR3nt: TGTGCCACTAGCGACAGGGGCGATCAGCCCCAGCATTTT; CDR3aa: CATSDRGDQPQHF
d_gene: .; j_gene: TRBJ2-3; v_gene: TRBV11-2; abundance: .; CDR3nt: TGTGCCAGCAGCTTAGGCGGCGGGCCGACAGATACGCAGTATTTT; CDR3aa: CASSLGGGPTDTQYF
d_gene: TRBD2; j_gene: TRBJ2-5; v_gene: TRBV5-6; abundance: .; CDR3nt: TGTGCCAGCAGCTTGGTAGCTAGCGGGAAATCAGAGCAGTACTTC; CDR3aa: CASSLVASGKSEQYF
d_gene: .; j_gene: TRBJ2-7; v_gene: TRBV9; abundance: .; CDR3nt: TGTGCCAGCAGCGCTCCCCGCACAGGTCATCAGTACTTC; CDR3aa: CASSAPRTGHQYF